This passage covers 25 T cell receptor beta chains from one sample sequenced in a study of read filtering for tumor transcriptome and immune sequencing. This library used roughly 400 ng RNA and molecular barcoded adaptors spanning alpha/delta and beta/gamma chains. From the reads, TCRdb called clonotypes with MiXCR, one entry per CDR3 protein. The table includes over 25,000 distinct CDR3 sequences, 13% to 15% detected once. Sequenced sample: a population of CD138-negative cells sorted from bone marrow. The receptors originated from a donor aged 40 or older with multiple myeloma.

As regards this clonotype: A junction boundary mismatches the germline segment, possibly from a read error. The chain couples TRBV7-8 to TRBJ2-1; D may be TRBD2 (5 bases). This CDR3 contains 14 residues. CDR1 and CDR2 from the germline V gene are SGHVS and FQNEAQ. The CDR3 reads CASSLAPRSNEQFF. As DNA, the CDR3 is TGCGCCAGCAGCTTAGCGCCCAGAAGCAATGAGCAGTTCTTC.

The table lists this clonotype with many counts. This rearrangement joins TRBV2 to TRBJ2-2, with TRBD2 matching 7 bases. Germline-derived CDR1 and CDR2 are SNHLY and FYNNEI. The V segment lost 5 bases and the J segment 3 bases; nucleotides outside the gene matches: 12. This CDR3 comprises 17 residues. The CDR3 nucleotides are TGTGCCAGCAGTCTGCTGGGAGGGACTGGATACACCGGGGAGCTGTTTTTT. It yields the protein CASSLLGGTGYTGELFF. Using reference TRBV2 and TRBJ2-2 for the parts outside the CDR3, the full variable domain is EPEVTQTPSHQVTQMGQEVILRCVPISNHLYFYWYRQILGQKVEFLVSFYNNEISEKSEIFDDQFSVERPDGSNFTLKIRSTKLEDSAMYFCASSLLGGTGYTGELFFGEGSRLTVL.

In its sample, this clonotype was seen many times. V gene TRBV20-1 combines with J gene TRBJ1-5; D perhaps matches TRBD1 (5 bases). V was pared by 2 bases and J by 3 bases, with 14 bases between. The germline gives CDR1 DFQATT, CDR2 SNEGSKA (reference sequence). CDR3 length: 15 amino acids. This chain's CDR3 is CSARHVRGYNQPQHF. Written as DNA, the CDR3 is TGCAGTGCTAGACACGTTCGGGGGTACAATCAGCCCCAGCATTTT.

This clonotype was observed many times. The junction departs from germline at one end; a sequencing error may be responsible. The CDR3 DNA reads as TGTGCCAGCATGGGCTCTGGGGCCAACGTCCTGATTTTC. Amino acid sequence: CASMGSGANVLIF. The rearrangement links TRBV2 to TRBJ2-6, with a weak D call TRBD1 (5 bases). CDR1 SNHLY and CDR2 FYNNEI come from the germline V gene. CDR3 length: 13 residues.

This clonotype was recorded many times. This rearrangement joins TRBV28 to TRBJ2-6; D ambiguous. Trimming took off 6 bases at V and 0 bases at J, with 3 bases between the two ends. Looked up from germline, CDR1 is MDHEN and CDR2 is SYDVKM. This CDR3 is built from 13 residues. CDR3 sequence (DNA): TGTGCCAGCAGCAGCTCTGGGGCCAACGTCCTGACTTTC. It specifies CASSSSGANVLTF.

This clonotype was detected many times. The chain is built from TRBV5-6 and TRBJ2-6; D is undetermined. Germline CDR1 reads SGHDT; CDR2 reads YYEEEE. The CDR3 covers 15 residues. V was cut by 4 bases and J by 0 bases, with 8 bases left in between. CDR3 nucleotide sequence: TGTGCCAGCAGCCTTGGGGACTCTGGGGCCAACGTCCTGACTTTC. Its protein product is CASSLGDSGANVLTF.

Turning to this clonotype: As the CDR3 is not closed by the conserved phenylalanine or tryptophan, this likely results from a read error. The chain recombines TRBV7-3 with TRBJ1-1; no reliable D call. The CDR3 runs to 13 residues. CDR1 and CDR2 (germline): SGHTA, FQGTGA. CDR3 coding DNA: TGTGCCGGCAGCTTAAGCGGGAACACTGAAGCTTTCTTG. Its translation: CAGSLSGNTEAFL.

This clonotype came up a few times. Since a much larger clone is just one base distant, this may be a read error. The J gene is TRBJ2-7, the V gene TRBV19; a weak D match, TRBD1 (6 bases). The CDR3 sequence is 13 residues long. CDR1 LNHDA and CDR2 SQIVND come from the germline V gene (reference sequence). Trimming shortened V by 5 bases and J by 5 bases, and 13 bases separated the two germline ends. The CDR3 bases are TGTGCCAGTAGTGCAGGGGACCTCCACGAGCAGTACTTC. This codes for CASSAGDLHEQYF.

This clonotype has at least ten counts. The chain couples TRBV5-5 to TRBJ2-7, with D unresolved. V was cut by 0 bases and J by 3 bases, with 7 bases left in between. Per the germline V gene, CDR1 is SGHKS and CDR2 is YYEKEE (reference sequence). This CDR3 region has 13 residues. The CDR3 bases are TGTGCCAGCAGCTTGGGCACCATCTACGAGCAGTACTTC. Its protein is CASSLGTIYEQYF.

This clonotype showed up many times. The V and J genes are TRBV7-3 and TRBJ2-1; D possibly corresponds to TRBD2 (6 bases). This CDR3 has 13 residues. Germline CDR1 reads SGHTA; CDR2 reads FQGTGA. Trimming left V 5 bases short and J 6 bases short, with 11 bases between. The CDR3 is CASSKTRGNEQFF. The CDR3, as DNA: TGTGCCAGCAGCAAGACTAGGGGCAATGAGCAGTTCTTC.

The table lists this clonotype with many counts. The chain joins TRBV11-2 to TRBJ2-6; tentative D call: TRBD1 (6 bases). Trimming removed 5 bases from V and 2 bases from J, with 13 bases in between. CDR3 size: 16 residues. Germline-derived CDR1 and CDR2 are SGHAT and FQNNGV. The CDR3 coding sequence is TGTGCCAGCAGCCGCCACACAGGGCCTGGGGCCAACGTCCTGACTTTC. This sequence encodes CASSRHTGPGANVLTF.

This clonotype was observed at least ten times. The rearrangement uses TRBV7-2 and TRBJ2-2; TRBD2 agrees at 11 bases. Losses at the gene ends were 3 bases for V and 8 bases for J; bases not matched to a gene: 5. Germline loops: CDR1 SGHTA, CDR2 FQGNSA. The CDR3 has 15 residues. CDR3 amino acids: CASSLGGLAVGELFF. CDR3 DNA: TGTGCCAGCAGCTTGGGGGGACTAGCGGTGGGGGAGCTGTTTTTT.

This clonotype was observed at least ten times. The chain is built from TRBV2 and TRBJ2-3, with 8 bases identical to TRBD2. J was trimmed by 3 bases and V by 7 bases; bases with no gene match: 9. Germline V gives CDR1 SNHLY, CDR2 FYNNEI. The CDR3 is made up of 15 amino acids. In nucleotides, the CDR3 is TGTGCCAGCACGGGGAGTAGCGGGATGACAGATACGCAGTATTTT. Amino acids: CASTGSSGMTDTQYF. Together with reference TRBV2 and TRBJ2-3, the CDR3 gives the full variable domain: EPEVTQTPSHQVTQMGQEVILRCVPISNHLYFYWYRQILGQKVEFLVSFYNNEISEKSEIFDDQFSVERPDGSNFTLKIRSTKLEDSAMYFCASTGSSGMTDTQYFGPGTRLTVL.

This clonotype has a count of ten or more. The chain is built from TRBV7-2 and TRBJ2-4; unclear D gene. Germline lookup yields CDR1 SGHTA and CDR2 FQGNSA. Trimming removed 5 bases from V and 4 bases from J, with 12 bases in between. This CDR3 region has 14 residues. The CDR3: CASSEVVQKNIQYF. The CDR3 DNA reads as TGTGCCAGCAGCGAGGTAGTACAGAAAAACATTCAGTACTTC.

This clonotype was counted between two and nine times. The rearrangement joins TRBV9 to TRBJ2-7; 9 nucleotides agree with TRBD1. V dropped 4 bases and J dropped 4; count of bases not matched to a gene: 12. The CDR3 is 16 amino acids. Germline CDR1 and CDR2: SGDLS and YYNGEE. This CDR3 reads CASSPPYRTGDYEQYF. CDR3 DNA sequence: TGTGCCAGCAGCCCACCCTATAGGACAGGGGATTACGAGCAGTACTTC. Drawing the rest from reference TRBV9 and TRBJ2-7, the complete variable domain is DSGVTQTPKHLITATGQRVTLRCSPRSGDLSVYWYQQSLDQGLQFLIQYYNGEERAKGNILERFSAQQFPDLHSELNLSSLELGDSALYFCASSPPYRTGDYEQYFGPGTRLTVT.

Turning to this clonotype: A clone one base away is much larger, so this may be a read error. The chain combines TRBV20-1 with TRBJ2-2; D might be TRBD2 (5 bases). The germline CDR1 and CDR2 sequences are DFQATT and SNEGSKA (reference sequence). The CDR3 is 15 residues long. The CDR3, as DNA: TGCAGTGCTAGAGTTGCCGGGTCGAACACCGGGAAGCTGTTTTTT. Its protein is CSARVAGSNTGKLFF.

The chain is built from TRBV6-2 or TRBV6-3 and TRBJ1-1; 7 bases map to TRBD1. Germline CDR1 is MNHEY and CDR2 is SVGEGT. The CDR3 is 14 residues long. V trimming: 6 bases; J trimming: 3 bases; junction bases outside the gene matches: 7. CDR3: CASRTGSLDTEAFF. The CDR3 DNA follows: TGTGCCAGCAGGACAGGGAGCTTGGACACTGAAGCTTTCTTT.

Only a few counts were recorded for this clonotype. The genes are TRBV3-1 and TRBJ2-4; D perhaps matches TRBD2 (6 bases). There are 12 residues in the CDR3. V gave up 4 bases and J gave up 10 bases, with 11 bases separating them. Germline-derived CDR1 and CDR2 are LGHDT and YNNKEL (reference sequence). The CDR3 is CASSPDRGIQYF. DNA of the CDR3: TGTGCCAGCAGCCCCGACCGGGGGATTCAGTACTTC.

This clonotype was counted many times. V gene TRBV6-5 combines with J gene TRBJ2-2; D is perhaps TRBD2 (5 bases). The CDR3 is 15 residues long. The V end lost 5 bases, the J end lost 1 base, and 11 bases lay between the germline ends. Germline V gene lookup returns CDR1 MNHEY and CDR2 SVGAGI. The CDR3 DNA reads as TGTGCCAGCAGTGAAGCCCGGGGGAACACCGGGGAGCTGTTTTTT. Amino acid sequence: CASSEARGNTGELFF.

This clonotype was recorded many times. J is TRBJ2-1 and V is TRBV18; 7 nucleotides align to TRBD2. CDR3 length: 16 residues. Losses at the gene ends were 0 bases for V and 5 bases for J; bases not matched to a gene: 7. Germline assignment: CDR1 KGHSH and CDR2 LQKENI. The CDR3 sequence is CASSPPNLAVDNEQFF. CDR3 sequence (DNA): TGTGCCAGCTCACCACCTAACCTAGCGGTGGACAATGAGCAGTTCTTC.

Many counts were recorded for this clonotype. This chain's CDR3 is CASSQVVTESPLHF. The CDR3 nucleotides read TGTGCCAGCAGTCAAGTTGTTACAGAGTCACCCCTCCACTTT. The chain has TRBV27 and TRBJ1-6; D remains unclear. Germline V CDR1 and CDR2: MNHEY, SMNVEV (reference sequence). The V end lost 5 bases, the J end lost 10 bases, and 15 bases lay between the germline ends. This CDR3 contains 14 residues.

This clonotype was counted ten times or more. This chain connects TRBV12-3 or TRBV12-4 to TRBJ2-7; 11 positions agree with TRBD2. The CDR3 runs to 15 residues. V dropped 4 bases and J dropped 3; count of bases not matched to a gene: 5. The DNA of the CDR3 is TGTGCCAGCAGTTACTCGACTAGCGGGAACTACGAGCAGTACTTC. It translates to CASSYSTSGNYEQYF.

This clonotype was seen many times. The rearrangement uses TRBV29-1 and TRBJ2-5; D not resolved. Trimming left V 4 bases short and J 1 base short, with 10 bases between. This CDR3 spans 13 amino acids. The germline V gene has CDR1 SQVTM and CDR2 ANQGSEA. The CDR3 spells CSVVNRIQETQYF. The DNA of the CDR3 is TGCAGCGTTGTAAACCGTATCCAAGAGACCCAGTACTTC.

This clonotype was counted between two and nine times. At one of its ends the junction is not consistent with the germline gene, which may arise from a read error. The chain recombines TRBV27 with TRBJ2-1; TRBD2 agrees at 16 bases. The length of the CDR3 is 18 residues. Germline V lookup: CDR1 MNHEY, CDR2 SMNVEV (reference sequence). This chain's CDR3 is CASSLVGLAGGQWHEQLF. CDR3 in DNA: TGTGCCAGCAGTTTAGTGGGACTAGCGGGAGGGCAGTGGCATGAGCAGCTCTTC.

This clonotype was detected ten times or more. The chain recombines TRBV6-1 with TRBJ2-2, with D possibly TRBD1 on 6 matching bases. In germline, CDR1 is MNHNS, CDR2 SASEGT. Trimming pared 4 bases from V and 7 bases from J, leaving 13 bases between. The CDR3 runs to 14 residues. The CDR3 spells CASSGGQAGGELFF. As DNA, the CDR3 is TGTGCCAGCAGTGGGGGGCAGGCGGGCGGGGAGCTGTTTTTT.